The rows below give T cell receptor beta chains drawn from one sample of a study of cytomegalovirus exposure and HLA in healthy donors. Data came from immunoSEQ multiplex PCR; TCRdb stores just in-frame clones and leaves some out. The data hold 150,000 to 200,000 clones, with around 75% observed a single time. The material sequenced was PBMCs. The receptors come from a young woman in good health and CMV-seropositive. The CDR3 runs from the conserved cysteine through the conserved F or W. A D gene is named only where the DNA matches it firmly. Part of the rows lack a size; the others show once, few, many or a class for expanded clones.

j_call: TRBJ1-1
d_call: .
v_call: TRBV2
clone_size: .
cdr3_nt: TGTGCCAGCACGGGGACTACTGGTGAAGCTTTCTTT
cdr3_aa: CASTGTTGEAFF

j_call: TRBJ2-1
d_call: .
v_call: TRBV5-4
clone_size: .
cdr3_nt: TGTGCCAGCAGCTTGGACATAACAGGGGAGCAGTTCTTC
cdr3_aa: CASSLDITGEQFF

j_call: TRBJ2-3
d_call: .
v_call: TRBV6-5
clone_size: .
cdr3_nt: TGTGCCACCCAGTCAGGGGCCGGCACAGATACGCAGTATTTT
cdr3_aa: CATQSGAGTDTQYF

j_call: TRBJ2-1
d_call: TRBD2
v_call: TRBV2
clone_size: .
cdr3_nt: TGTGCCAGCAGTCCTTCCCCCCCGGGAGGGTACAATGAGCAGTTCTTC
cdr3_aa: CASSPSPPGGYNEQFF

j_call: TRBJ2-2
d_call: TRBD1
v_call: TRBV19
clone_size: .
cdr3_nt: TGTGCCAGTAGTATGGGGGACAGGGGGGTCATCGGGGAGCTGTTTTTT
cdr3_aa: CASSMGDRGVIGELFF

j_call: TRBJ1-1
d_call: TRBD1
v_call: TRBV6-5
clone_size: few
cdr3_nt: TGTGCCAGCAGGTCCACAGGGGCTAACACTGAAGCTTTCTTT
cdr3_aa: CASRSTGANTEAFF

j_call: TRBJ1-1
d_call: .
v_call: TRBV5-4
clone_size: .
cdr3_nt: TGTGCCAGCGGGGAGGGTGAGGGGATTTTGAACACTGAAGCTTTCTTT
cdr3_aa: CASGEGEGILNTEAFF

j_call: TRBJ2-5
d_call: TRBD1
v_call: TRBV6-1
clone_size: .
cdr3_nt: TGTGCCAGCAGTGCAGACAGGGCCGGAGAGACCCAGTACTTC
cdr3_aa: CASSADRAGETQYF

j_call: TRBJ1-5
d_call: .
v_call: TRBV9
clone_size: .
cdr3_nt: TGTGCCAGCAGCGTAGGGGCAGATGGAGGGCCCCAGCATTTT
cdr3_aa: CASSVGADGGPQHF

j_call: TRBJ2-5
d_call: .
v_call: TRBV28
clone_size: few
cdr3_nt: TGTGCCAGCAGTCATGAGACCCAGTACTTC
cdr3_aa: CASSHETQYF

j_call: TRBJ1-1
d_call: .
v_call: TRBV10-1
clone_size: .
cdr3_nt: TGCGCCAGCATCACGTCTTGGGACAAAAACACTGAAGCTTTCTTT
cdr3_aa: CASITSWDKNTEAFF

j_call: TRBJ2-7
d_call: .
v_call: TRBV19
clone_size: .
cdr3_nt: TGTGCCAGTAGTGTTGCGAGCGACCCCACCTACGAGCAGTACTTC
cdr3_aa: CASSVASDPTYEQYF

j_call: TRBJ1-5
d_call: .
v_call: TRBV29-1
clone_size: .
cdr3_nt: TGCAGCGTTGGGGGCCGCAATCAGCCCCAGCATTTT
cdr3_aa: CSVGGRNQPQHF

j_call: TRBJ1-1
d_call: TRBD1
v_call: TRBV4-1
clone_size: few
cdr3_nt: TGCGCCAGCGGGACAGGGGCGGAAGCTTTCTTT
cdr3_aa: CASGTGAEAFF

j_call: TRBJ2-1
d_call: TRBD2
v_call: TRBV5-1
clone_size: .
cdr3_nt: TGCGCCAGCAGCTCGGGACTAGCGGGAAAGGACAATGAGCAGTTCTTC
cdr3_aa: CASSSGLAGKDNEQFF

j_call: TRBJ2-7
d_call: .
v_call: TRBV6-4
clone_size: .
cdr3_nt: TGTGCCAGCAGTGCCTCCCCTACCCACGAGCAGTACTTC
cdr3_aa: CASSASPTHEQYF

j_call: TRBJ2-7
d_call: .
v_call: TRBV25-1
clone_size: .
cdr3_nt: TGTGCCAGCAGTGGGGGGCCCTACGAGCAGTACTTC
cdr3_aa: CASSGGPYEQYF

j_call: TRBJ2-7
d_call: .
v_call: TRBV27
clone_size: .
cdr3_nt: TGTGCCAGCAGGTCACTAATAGTCGGGTCCTACGAGCAGTACTTC
cdr3_aa: CASRSLIVGSYEQYF

j_call: TRBJ2-2
d_call: TRBD2
v_call: TRBV6-5
clone_size: .
cdr3_nt: TGTGCCAGCAGAGAGCGGGGGGGACGCGGGGAGCTGTTTTTT
cdr3_aa: CASRERGGRGELFF

j_call: TRBJ1-3
d_call: .
v_call: TRBV9
clone_size: .
cdr3_nt: TGTGCCAGCAGTTGGGGAGCGGGAAACACCATATATTTT
cdr3_aa: CASSWGAGNTIYF

j_call: TRBJ2-7
d_call: TRBD1
v_call: TRBV6-5
clone_size: .
cdr3_nt: TGTGCCGCCGGACCGGGACAGGGGGTTTACGAGCAGTACTTC
cdr3_aa: CAAGPGQGVYEQYF

j_call: TRBJ2-3
d_call: .
v_call: TRBV19
clone_size: .
cdr3_nt: TGTGCCACGTCGACAGAATACACAGATACGCAGTATTTT
cdr3_aa: CATSTEYTDTQYF

j_call: TRBJ1-5
d_call: .
v_call: TRBV2
clone_size: .
cdr3_nt: TGTGCCAGCCGCCTGACGGGGGGCGGGCAGCCCCAGCATTTT
cdr3_aa: CASRLTGGGQPQHF

j_call: TRBJ1-2
d_call: .
v_call: TRBV6-5
clone_size: .
cdr3_nt: TGTGCCAGCAGTTACTTTGGCGGCATCTATGGCTACACCTTC
cdr3_aa: CASSYFGGIYGYTF

j_call: TRBJ1-4
d_call: TRBD1
v_call: TRBV7-8
clone_size: .
cdr3_nt: TGTGCCAGCAGCTTAGCGCTGACAGGGGGCGCAACTAATGAAAAACTGTTTTTT
cdr3_aa: CASSLALTGGATNEKLFF

j_call: TRBJ1-5
d_call: .
v_call: TRBV28
clone_size: .
cdr3_nt: TGTGCCAGCAGTTGGGTGGGGGCAGGGCAGCCCCAGCATTTT
cdr3_aa: CASSWVGAGQPQHF

j_call: TRBJ1-2
d_call: .
v_call: TRBV21-1
clone_size: few
cdr3_nt: TGTGCCAGCAGCAAACAGCTAATCGGGGGGCACGGCTACACCTTC
cdr3_aa: CASSKQLIGGHGYTF

j_call: TRBJ2-4
d_call: TRBD1
v_call: TRBV19
clone_size: .
cdr3_nt: TGTGCCAGTAGTATATTGTTCGGGGGGACAGGGGGGGGACAGTACTTC
cdr3_aa: CASSILFGGTGGGQYF

j_call: TRBJ2-5
d_call: .
v_call: TRBV10-3
clone_size: .
cdr3_nt: TGTGCCATCAGTGAGTTTAGGGGGGGAGAGACCCAGTACTTC
cdr3_aa: CAISEFRGGETQYF